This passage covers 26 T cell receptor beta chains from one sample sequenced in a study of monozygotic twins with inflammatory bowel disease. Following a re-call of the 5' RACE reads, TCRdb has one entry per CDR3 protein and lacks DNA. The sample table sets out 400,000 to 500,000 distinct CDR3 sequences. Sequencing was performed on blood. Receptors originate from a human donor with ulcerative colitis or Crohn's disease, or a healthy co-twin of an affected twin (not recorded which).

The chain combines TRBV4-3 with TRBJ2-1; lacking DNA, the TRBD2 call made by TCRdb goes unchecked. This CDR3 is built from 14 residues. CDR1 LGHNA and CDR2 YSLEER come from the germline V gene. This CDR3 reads CASSQTSSISEQFF.

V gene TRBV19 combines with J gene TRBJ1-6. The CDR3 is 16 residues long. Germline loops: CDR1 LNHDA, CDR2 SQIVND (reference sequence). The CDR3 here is CASSTNIRSHNSPLHF.

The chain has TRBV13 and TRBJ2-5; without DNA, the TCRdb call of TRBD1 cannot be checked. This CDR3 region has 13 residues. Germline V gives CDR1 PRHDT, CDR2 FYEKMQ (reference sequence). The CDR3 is CASRGQAGETQYF.

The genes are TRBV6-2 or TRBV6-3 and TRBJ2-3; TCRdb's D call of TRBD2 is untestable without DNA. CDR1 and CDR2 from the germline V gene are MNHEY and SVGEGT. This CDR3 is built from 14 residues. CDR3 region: CASSERGGTDTQYF.

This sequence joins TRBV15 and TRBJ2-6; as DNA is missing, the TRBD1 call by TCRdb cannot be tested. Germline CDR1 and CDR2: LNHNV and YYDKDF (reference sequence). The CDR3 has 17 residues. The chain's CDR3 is CATSRDRSQTGANVLTF.

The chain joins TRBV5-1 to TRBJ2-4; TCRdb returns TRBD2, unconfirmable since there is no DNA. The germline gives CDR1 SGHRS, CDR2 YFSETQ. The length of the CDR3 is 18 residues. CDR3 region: CASSRTARLAGVVNIQYF.

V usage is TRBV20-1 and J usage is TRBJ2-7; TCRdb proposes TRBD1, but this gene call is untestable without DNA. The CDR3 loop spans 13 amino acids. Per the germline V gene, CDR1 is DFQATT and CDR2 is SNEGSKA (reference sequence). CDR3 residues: CSAGPGASYEQYF.

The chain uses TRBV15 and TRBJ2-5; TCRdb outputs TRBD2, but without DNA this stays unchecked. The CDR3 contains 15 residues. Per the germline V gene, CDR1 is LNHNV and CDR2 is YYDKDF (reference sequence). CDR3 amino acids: CATSRGLAVQETQYF.

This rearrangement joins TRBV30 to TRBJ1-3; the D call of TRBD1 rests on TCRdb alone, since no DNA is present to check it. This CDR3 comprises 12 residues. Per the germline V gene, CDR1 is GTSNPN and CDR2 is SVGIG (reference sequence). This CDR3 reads CAWSRTVDTIYF.

Here the CDR3 reads CASSLEAQRLAGGGEFF. This chain links TRBV5-4 with TRBJ2-1; lacking DNA, the TRBD2 call made by TCRdb goes unchecked. The germline gives CDR1 SGHNT, CDR2 YYREEE (reference sequence). CDR3 length equals 17 residues.

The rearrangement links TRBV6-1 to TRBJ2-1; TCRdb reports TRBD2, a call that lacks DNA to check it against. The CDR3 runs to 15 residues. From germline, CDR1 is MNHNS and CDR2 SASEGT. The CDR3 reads CASSGTSGGLGEQFF.

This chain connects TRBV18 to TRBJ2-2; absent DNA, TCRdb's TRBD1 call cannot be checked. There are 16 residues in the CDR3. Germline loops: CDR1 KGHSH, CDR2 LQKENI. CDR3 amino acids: CASSLRQVQDTGELFF.

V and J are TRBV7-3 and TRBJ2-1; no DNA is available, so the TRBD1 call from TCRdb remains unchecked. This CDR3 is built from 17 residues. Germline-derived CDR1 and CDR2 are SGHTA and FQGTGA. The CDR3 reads CASSLKWGSSSYNEQFF.

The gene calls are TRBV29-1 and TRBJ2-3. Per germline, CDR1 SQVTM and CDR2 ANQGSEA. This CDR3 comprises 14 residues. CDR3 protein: CSVGLRRSTDTQYF.

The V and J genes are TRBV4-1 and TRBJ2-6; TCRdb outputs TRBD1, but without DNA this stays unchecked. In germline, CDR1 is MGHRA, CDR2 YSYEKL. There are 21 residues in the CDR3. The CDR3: CASSQDRTGGRLLSGANVLTF.

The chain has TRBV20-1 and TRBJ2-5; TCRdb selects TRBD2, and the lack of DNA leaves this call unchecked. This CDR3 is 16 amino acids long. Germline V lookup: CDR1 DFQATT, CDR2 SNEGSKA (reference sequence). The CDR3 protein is CSAIPTLASAGETQYF.

The CDR3 loop is CSVNRDSYNEQFF. The V gene is TRBV20-1, the J gene TRBJ2-1. Germline CDR1 and CDR2: DFQATT and SNEGSKA (reference sequence). This CDR3 is built from 13 residues.

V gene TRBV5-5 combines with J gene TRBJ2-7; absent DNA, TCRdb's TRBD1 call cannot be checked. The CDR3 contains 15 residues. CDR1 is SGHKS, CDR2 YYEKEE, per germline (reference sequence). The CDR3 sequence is CASRSAGTGNYEQYF.

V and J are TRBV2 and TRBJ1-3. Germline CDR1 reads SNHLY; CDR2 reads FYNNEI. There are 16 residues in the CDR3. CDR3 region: CASSDGLRVAGNTIYF.

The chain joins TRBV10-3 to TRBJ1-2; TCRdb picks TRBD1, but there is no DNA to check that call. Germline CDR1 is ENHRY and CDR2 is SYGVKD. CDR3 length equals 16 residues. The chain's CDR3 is CAIRTSGGKTNYGYTF.

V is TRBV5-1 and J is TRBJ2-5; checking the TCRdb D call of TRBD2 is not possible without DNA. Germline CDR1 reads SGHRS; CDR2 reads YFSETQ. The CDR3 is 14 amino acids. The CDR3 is CASSGGFGQETQYF.

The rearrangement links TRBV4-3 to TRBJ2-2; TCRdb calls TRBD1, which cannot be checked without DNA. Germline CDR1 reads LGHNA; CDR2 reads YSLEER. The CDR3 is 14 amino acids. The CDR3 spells CASKSGRVTGELFF.

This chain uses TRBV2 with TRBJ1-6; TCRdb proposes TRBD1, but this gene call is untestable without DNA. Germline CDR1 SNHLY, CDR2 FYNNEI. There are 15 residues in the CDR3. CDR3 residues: CASSEETGVSSPLHF.

The CDR3 region is CASYDPATGSGNTIYF. V and J are TRBV10-2 and TRBJ1-3. This CDR3 is built from 16 residues. Germline CDR1 WSHSY, CDR2 SAAADI.

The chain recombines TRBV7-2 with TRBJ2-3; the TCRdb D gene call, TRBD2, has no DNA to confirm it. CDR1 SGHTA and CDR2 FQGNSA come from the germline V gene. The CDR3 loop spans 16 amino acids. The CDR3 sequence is CASSLVALAGSDTQYF.

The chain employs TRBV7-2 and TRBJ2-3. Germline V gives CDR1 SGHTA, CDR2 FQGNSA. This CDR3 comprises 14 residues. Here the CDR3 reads CASSLRLDIDTQYF.